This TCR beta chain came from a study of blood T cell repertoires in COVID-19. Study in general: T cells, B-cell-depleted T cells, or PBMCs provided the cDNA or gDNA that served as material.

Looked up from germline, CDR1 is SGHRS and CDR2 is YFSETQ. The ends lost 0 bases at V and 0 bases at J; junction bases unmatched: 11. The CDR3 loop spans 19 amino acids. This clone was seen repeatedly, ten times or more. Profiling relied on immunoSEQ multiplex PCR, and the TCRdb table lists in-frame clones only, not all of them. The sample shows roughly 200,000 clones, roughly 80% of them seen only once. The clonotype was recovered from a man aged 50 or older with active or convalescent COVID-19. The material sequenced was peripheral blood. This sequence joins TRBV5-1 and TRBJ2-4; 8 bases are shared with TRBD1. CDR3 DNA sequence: TGCGCCAGCAGCTTGGCCGAGGGGACAGGTCTTCTAGCCAAAAACATTCAGTACTTC. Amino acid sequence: CASSLAEGTGLLAKNIQYF.